The present TCR beta chain was sequenced within a study of human T cells and chemical hapten exposure. Study-level background: Per-sample TCR yield variability stemmed mainly from small pooled library volume differences.

This clonotype appeared many times. The CDR3 is 13 residues long. V was shortened by 4 bases and J by 10 bases, with 14 bases between the two germline ends. Germline assignment: CDR1 MNHNS and CDR2 SASEGT. Each cDNA molecule in the library carried unique molecular identifiers. In TCRdb, the RACE reads were re-called with MiXCR into one record per CDR3 protein. The data hold roughly 180,000 distinct CDR3 sequences, with around 20% observed a single time. The time point is: patch test 1, 2 weeks after DPC sensitization. Treatment described: therapeutic diphenylcyclopropenone sensitization with weekly scalp DPC. Unfractionated whole blood served as the source for total RNA extraction.

Specimen: whole blood, collected in connection with sensitization to the hapten diphenylcyclopropenone (DPC). The V call is TRBV6-1, the J call TRBJ2-1; D may be TRBD2 (6 bases). The sequence derives from a woman between 45 and 60 years old with alopecia areata. Some clones in this sample may be carry-over from other donors' samples. CDR3 protein: CASSAEGWNEQFF. The CDR3 DNA is TGTGCCAGCAGTGCGGAGGGTTGGAACGAGCAGTTCTTC.